These 9 T cell receptor beta chains were sequenced from one sample in a study of cytomegalovirus exposure and HLA in healthy donors. The PCR ran on 60 Vbeta and 13 Jbeta primers. Assay: immunoSEQ multiplex PCR; the TCRdb copy retains only in-frame clones and omits some. Here the sample spans 150,000 to 200,000 clones, over 60% being singletons. The sequenced material came from PBMCs. The receptor set was obtained from a middle-aged man in good health and CMV-seropositive.

CDR3 coding DNA: TGTGCCAGCAGCTACACAGGGAACACTGAAGCTTTCTTT. It codes for CASSYTGNTEAFF. The chain couples TRBV7-9 to TRBJ1-1; weak D call: TRBD1 (5 bases). The length of the CDR3 is 13 residues. V dropped 4 bases and J dropped 1 base, with 7 bases sitting between them. The V gene's germline CDR1 is SEHNR and CDR2 FQNEAQ (reference sequence).

The V and J genes are TRBV29-1 and TRBJ2-3; D is unresolved. Germline CDR1 and CDR2: SQVTM and ANQGSEA. The CDR3 is made up of 12 amino acids. V dropped 7 bases and J dropped 2 bases, with 10 bases sitting between them. Here the CDR3 reads CSARPYTDTQYF. CDR3 coding DNA: TGCAGCGCCCGTCCCTACACAGATACGCAGTATTTT.

The chain carries TRBV7-2 and TRBJ2-7; 7 bases are a match to TRBD2. The junction had 7 bases not matched to a gene; V was cut back by 5 bases and J by 3 bases. CDR1 SGHTA and CDR2 FQGNSA come from the germline V gene. The length of the CDR3 is 14 residues. CDR3 residues: CASSLYSGFYEQYF. The CDR3 DNA reads as TGTGCCAGCAGCCTTTATAGCGGGTTCTACGAGCAGTACTTC.

The rearrangement uses TRBV18 and TRBJ2-1; TRBD2 agrees at 7 bases. In germline, CDR1 is KGHSH, CDR2 LQKENI. This CDR3 is 16 amino acids long. J was trimmed by 3 bases and V by 0 bases; bases with no gene match: 5. For the CDR3, the DNA is TGTGCCAGCTCACCACCTAGTAAGCGGGACTACAATGAGCAGTTCTTC. Protein: CASSPPSKRDYNEQFF.

This sequence joins TRBV14 and TRBJ1-2; D possibly corresponds to TRBD1 (5 bases). With 8 bases removed from V and 4 bases from J, the gap between germline ends came to 14 bases. CDR1 is SGHDN, CDR2 FVKESK, per germline. This CDR3 spans 13 amino acids. In DNA, the CDR3 is TGTGCCAGCCGGGGCGGGAGCGTCTATGGCTACACCTTC. Translation: CASRGGSVYGYTF. The full variable domain, its missing parts supplied by reference TRBV14 and TRBJ1-2, is EAGVTQFPSHSVIEKGQTVTLRCDPISGHDNLYWYRRVMGKEIKFLLHFVKESKQDESGMPNNRFLAERTGGTYSTLKVQPAELEDSGVYFCASRGGSVYGYTFGSGTRLTVV.

CDR3 DNA: TGTGCCAGCAGTTCCGGGAGCGCGAACACCGGGGAGCTGTTTTTT. This codes for CASSSGSANTGELFF. The V call is TRBV28, the J call TRBJ2-2; perhaps TRBD2 as D (6 bases). V was cut by 4 bases and J by 0 bases, with 9 bases left in between. The germline V gene has CDR1 MDHEN and CDR2 SYDVKM. This CDR3 region has 15 residues.

The chain recombines TRBV5-1 with TRBJ1-4; 9 bases are a match to TRBD1. J lost 8 bases, V lost 4 bases, and 9 bases had no gene match. The germline gives CDR1 SGHRS, CDR2 YFSETQ. CDR3 size: 15 residues. The CDR3 is CASSGLTGGAEKLFF. DNA for the CDR3: TGCGCCAGCAGCGGACTGACAGGGGGGGCAGAAAAACTGTTTTTT.

The V call is TRBV6-1, the J call TRBJ1-2; 7 positions match TRBD1. In germline, CDR1 is MNHNS, CDR2 SASEGT. This CDR3 is built from 14 residues. The junction had 12 bases not matched to a gene; V was cut back by 6 bases and J by 8 bases. The CDR3 DNA reads TGTGCCAGCAGCATGGAGGGGGCAATAAGCGGCTACACCTTC. Protein sequence: CASSMEGAISGYTF.

This rearrangement joins TRBV30 to TRBJ2-3; TRBD2 agrees at 9 bases. V lost 2 bases to trimming and J lost 0 bases; unmatched junction nucleotides: 9. Germline CDR1 and CDR2: GTSNPN and SVGIG (reference sequence). This CDR3 has 17 residues. CDR3 nucleotides: TGTGCCTGGAGTCTCCTCTTGACTAGCGGAAGCACAGATACGCAGTATTTT. Translation: CAWSLLLTSGSTDTQYF.